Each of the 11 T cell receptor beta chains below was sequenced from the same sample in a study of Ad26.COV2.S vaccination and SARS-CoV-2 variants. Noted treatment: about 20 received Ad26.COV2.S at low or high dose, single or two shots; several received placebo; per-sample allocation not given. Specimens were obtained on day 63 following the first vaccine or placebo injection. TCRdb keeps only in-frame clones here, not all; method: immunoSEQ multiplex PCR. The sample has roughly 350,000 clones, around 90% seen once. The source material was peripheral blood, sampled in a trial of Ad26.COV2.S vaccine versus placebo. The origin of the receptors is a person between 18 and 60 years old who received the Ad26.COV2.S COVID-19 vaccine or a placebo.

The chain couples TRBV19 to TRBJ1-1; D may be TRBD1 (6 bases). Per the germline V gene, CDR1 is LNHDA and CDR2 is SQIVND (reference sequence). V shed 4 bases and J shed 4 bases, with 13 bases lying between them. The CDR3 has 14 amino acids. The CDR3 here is CASSKGEWGTEAFF. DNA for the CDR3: TGTGCCAGTAGTAAGGGGGAGTGGGGCACTGAAGCTTTCTTT.

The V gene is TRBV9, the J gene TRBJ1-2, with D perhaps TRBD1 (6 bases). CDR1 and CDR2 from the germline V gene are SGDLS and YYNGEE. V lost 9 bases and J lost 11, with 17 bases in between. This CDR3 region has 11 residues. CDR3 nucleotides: TGTGCCACAGGCAGGGACATGGGATACACCTTC. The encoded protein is CATGRDMGYTF.

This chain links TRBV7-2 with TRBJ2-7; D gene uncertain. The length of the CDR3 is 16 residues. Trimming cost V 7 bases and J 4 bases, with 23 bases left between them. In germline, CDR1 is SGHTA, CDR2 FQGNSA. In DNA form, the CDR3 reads TGTGCCAGCAACGAATTCAAGGCCGGCCCCGCTTACGAGCAGTACTTC. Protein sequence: CASNEFKAGPAYEQYF.

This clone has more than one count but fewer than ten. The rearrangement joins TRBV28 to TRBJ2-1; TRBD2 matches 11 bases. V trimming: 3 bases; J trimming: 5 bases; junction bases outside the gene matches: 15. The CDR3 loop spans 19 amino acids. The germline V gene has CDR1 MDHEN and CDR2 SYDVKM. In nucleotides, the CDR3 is TGTGCCAGCAGTTTTCCCCCGACTAGCGGGATTCATCCAAACAATGAGCAGTTCTTC. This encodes CASSFPPTSGIHPNNEQFF.

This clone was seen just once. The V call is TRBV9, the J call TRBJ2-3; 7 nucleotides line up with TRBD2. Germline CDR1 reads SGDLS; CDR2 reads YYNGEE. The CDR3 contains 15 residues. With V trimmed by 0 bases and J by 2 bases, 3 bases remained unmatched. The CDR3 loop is CASSVEAGITDTQYF. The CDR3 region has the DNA TGTGCCAGCAGCGTAGAAGCGGGAATCACAGATACGCAGTATTTT.

The CDR3 coding sequence is TGTGCCAGCTCACCACCGAGTAACCTAGCCCTTGAAGCTTTCTTT. As protein: CASSPPSNLALEAFF. The V call is TRBV18, the J call TRBJ1-1; D not certain. The CDR3 length is 15 residues. Trimming cost V 0 bases and J 7 bases, with 15 bases left between them. Germline loops: CDR1 KGHSH, CDR2 LQKENI. Full variable domain (remainder filled in from reference TRBV18 and TRBJ1-1): NAGVMQNPRHLVRRRGQEARLRCSPMKGHSHVYWYRQLPEEGLKFMVYLQKENIIDESGMPKERFSAEFPKEGPSILRIQQVVRGDSAAYFCASSPPSNLALEAFFGQGTRLTVV.

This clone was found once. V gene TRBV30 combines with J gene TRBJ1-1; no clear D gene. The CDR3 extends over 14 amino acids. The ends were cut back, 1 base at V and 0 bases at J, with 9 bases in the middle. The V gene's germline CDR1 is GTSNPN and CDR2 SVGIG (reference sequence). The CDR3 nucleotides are TGTGCCTGGAGTGATCGGACGGTGAACACTGAAGCTTTCTTT. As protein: CAWSDRTVNTEAFF.

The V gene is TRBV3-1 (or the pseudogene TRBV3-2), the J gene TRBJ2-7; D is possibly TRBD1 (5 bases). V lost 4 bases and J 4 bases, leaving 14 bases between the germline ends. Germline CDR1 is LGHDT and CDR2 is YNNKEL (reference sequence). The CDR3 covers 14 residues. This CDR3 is CASSPQSGYYEQYF. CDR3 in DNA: TGTGCCAGCAGCCCGCAGTCAGGGTATTACGAGCAGTACTTC.

The CDR3 sequence: CASRGQTGTDTQYF. The CDR3 region has the DNA TGTGCCAGCAGAGGACAGACAGGCACAGATACGCAGTATTTT. This chain joins TRBV5-4 and TRBJ2-3; perhaps TRBD1 as D (6 bases). V was pared by 5 bases and J by 1 base, with 11 bases between. Germline V gene sequence: CDR1 SGHNT, CDR2 YYREEE (reference sequence). CDR3 size: 14 residues.

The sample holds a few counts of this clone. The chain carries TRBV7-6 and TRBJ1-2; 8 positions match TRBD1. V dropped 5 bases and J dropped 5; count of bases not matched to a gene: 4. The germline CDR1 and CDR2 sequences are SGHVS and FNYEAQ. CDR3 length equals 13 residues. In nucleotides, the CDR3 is TGTGCCAGCAGCGCCGACAGGGGATATGGCTACACCTTC. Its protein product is CASSADRGYGYTF.

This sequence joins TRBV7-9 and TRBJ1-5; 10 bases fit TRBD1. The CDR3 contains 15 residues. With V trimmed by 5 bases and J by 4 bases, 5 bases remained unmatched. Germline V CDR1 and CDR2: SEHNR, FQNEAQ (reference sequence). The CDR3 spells CASSPGQGNNQPQHF. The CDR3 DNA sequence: TGTGCCAGCAGCCCGGGACAGGGGAATAATCAGCCCCAGCATTTT.